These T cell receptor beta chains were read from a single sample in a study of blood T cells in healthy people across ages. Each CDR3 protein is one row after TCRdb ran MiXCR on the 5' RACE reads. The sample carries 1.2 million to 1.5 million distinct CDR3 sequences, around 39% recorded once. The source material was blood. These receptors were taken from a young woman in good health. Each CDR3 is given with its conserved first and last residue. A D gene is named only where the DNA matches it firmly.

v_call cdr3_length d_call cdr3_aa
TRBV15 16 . CATSRGRTSPKETQYF
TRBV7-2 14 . CASSTDVIRNEQYF
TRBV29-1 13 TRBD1 CSAGQGARETRYF
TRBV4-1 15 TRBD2 CASSGTSTSTDTQYF
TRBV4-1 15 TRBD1 CASSWDRGSDYGYTF
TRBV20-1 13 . CSARGTSRNEQFF
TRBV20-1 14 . CSATAGTLTDEQYF
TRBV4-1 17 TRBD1 CASSQDRGAGGNYGYTF
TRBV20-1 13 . CSSLGGPNEKLFF
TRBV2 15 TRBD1 CASRPFQGANQPQHF
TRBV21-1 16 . CASSKQVGRDPYGYTF
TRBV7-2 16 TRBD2 CASSLSTSGGANEQFF
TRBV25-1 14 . CASTPRGSHNEQFF
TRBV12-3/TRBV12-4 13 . CASSFGSSGEQFF
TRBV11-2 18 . CASSLGSRGKGLGNEQFF
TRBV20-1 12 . CSARSGAETQYF
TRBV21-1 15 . CANSHGAQIEETQYF
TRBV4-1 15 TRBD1 CASSWTGGNTGELFF
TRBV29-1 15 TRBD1 CSVEDPDRGRYEQYF
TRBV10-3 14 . CAISEPLPDSPLHF
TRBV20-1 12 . CSAPTATDTQYF
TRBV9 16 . CASSPSPRSANTEAFF
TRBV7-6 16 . CASSLASPLIQETQYF
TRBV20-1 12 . CSASNGPEGYTF
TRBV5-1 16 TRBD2 CASSAGLAGFLYEQYF
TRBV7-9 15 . CASSNPPASTDTQYF
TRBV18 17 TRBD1 CAISPDRQGGPMNEQFF
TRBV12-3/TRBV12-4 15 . CASSFSPLSNQPQHF
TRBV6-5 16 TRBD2 CASSYSISGSTDTQYF
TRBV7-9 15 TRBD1 CASSFQGGMNTEAFF
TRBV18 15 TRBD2 CASSPARTSGNEQFF
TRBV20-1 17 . CSARDPNSYYSNQPQHF
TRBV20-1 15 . CSAARQGGTQETQYF
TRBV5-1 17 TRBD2 CASSWDSGTSGTDTQYF
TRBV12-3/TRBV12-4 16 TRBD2 CASRPTGTSVTDTQYF
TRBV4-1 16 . CASSQVGASGANVLTF
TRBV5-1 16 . CASSSTSGDRKRTQYF
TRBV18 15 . CASSPPSLANYGYTF
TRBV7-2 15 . CASSQRAGLPYEQYF
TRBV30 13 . CAWTPTGNSPLHF
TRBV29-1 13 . CSVDIQTGGEQYF
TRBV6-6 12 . CASMMAGTEAFF
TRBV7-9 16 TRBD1 CASSLAGTGSDYGYTF